These 11 T cell receptor beta chains were all obtained from the same sample, sequenced in a study of tissue T cells after allogeneic stem cell transplantation. Libraries were prepared by immunoSEQ multiplex PCR; TCRdb keeps only in-frame clonotypes and omits some of them. The sample shows 2,000 to 2,500 clones, roughly 40% of them seen only once. Time point here: mouse harvest day 14 after allogeneic transplant. The graft held 10^6 splenic CD5+ T cells and 10^7 T-cell-depleted bone marrow cells. Material: lymph node tissue. The receptors stem from a female BALB/c mouse given C57BL/6 T cells with graft-versus-host disease after an allogeneic hematopoietic cell transplant.

Regarding this clone: Gene labels here are mouse ones. The CDR3 end is not reached by the read, which stops 1 residue before it; the germline J gene fills it in. V usage is TRBV2 and J usage is TRBJ1-5; a possible D gene is TRBD1 (6 bases). Trimming removed 0 bases at V and 2 bases at J, with 8 bases between. Germline lookup yields CDR1 LGHNA and CDR2 YSYQKL. The CDR3 has 15 residues. CDR3: CASSQEGGDNQAPLF. CDR3 bases read: TGTGCCAGCAGCCAAGAAGGGGGGGACAACCAGGCTCCGCTT.

With respect to this clone: Any gene name here is a mouse gene name. The CDR3 end falls 1 residue outside the read, so it is completed with the germline J gene. This chain connects TRBV13-3 to TRBJ1-4; D perhaps matches TRBD1 (6 bases). Germline CDR1 NNHDY, CDR2 SYVADS. V was shortened by 2 bases and J by 4 bases, with 9 bases between the two germline ends. The CDR3 runs 14 residues. The CDR3 reads CASSDGTINERLFF. CDR3 DNA (partial): TGTGCCAGCAGTGACGGGACAATCAACGAAAGATTATTT.

This clone has only a few counts. The genes are named according to mouse. The missing CDR3 end, 1 residue past where the read stops, is filled in from the germline J gene. The rearrangement links TRBV26 to TRBJ2-2; 7 positions agree with TRBD2. Germline V gives CDR1 KGHPV, CDR2 FQNQEV (reference sequence). Trimming took 3 bases from V and 4 from J; bases not matched to a gene: 5. CDR3 size: 15 residues. The CDR3 bases that were read are TGTGCCAGCAGTCTCCTGGGGGAAGGCACCGGGCAGCTCTAC. Residues: CASSLLGEGTGQLY. The whole CDR3 protein reads CASSLLGEGTGQLYF.

This clone has a handful of counts. These gene names are mouse names. The CDR3 end lies 1 residue beyond the end of the read and is filled in from the germline J gene. V gene TRBV2 combines with J gene TRBJ1-4; no clear D. Germline CDR1 reads LGHNA; CDR2 reads YSYQKL. The CDR3 runs to 14 residues. With 4 bases removed from V and 1 base from J, the gap between germline ends came to 7 bases. The DNA read from the CDR3 is TGTGCCAGCAGCCCCGGGCCTTCCAACGAAAGATTATTT. It yields the protein CASSPGPSNERLF. The full CDR3 protein is CASSPGPSNERLFF.

This clone came up a few times. Mismatch with germline at one junction end may stem from a read error. Genes and germline come from the mouse. Read coverage stops 1 residue before the CDR3 terminus; the germline J gene supplies the remainder. V is TRBV13-1 and J is TRBJ2-1; 10 nucleotides align to TRBD2. CDR1 and CDR2 from the germline V gene are NSHNY and SYGAGN. This CDR3 has 14 amino acids. The part of the CDR3 DNA that was read is TGTGCCAGCAAGGGACTGGGGAGCTATGGTGAGCAGTTC. It is translated as CASKGLGSYGEQF. Given in full, the CDR3 is CASKGLGSYGEQFF.

There are a few counts of this clone. Gene names and germline match the mouse. The sequenced fragment ends 1 residue before the CDR3 boundary, so the rest is inferred from the germline J gene. The chain has TRBV26 and TRBJ1-1; D not certain. Trimming took off 2 bases at V and 2 bases at J, with 6 bases between the two ends. The CDR3 consists of 13 residues. CDR1 is KGHPV, CDR2 FQNQEV, per germline (reference sequence). The covered CDR3 bases are TGTGCCAGCAGTCTGGGGAGCAACACAGAAGTCTTC. Its protein product is CASSLGSNTEVF. The complete CDR3 reads CASSLGSNTEVFF.

With regard to this clone: Gene labels here are mouse ones. From the germline J gene comes the end of the CDR3, since the read stops 1 residue before it. The chain combines TRBV3 with TRBJ1-3, with a tentative D call TRBD1 (5 bases). V shed 3 bases and J shed 0 bases, with 6 bases lying between them. The CDR3 is 14 residues long. The germline V gene encodes CDR1 SNHLY and CDR2 FYNGKV (reference sequence). CDR3 DNA, as far as it was read: TGTGCCAGCAGCTTGGACATTTCTGGAAATACGCTCTAT. Residues: CASSLDISGNTLY. The whole CDR3 sequence reads CASSLDISGNTLYF.

This clone is judged medium-sized. The listed genes are named as in mouse. Sequencing ends 1 residue short of the CDR3 end; the germline J gene provides the rest. V and J are TRBV26 and TRBJ2-7; a weak D match, TRBD1 (5 bases). V lost 6 bases to trimming and J lost 4 bases, with 10 bases between them. In germline, CDR1 is KGHPV, CDR2 FQNQEV (reference sequence). The CDR3 has 12 residues. The CDR3 reads CASRKQEYEQYF. The CDR3 bases that were read are TGTGCCAGCAGGAAACAGGAGTATGAACAGTAC.

This clone appeared a few times. The gene names here belong to mouse. The read falls 1 residue short of the CDR3 end, and the missing part is taken from the germline J gene. The chain employs TRBV26 and TRBJ2-4; D gene uncertain. Germline V gives CDR1 KGHPV, CDR2 FQNQEV (reference sequence). The ends were cut back, 0 bases at V and 5 bases at J, with 12 bases in the middle. This CDR3 is built from 15 residues. The CDR3 protein is CASSLSGGLGNTLYF. The sequenced part of the CDR3 DNA is TGTGCCAGCAGTCTGTCAGGAGGGTTAGGAAACACCTTGTAC. Drawing the rest from reference TRBV26 and TRBJ2-4, the complete variable domain is NSKVIQTPRYLVKGQGQKAKMRCIPEKGHPVVFWYQQNKNNEFKFLINFQNQEVLQQIDMTEKRFSAECPSNSPCSLEIQSSEAGDSALYLCASSLSGGLGNTLYFGAGTRLSVL.

This clone was observed a few times. The gene symbols are mouse symbols. The CDR3 is cut off 1 residue early in the read; its end comes from the germline J gene. The chain recombines TRBV3 with TRBJ2-7; TRBD2 matches 8 bases. V gave up 0 bases and J gave up 4 bases; unmatched junction bases: 2. The CDR3 runs to 14 residues. The germline gives CDR1 SNHLY, CDR2 FYNGKV (reference sequence). Incomplete CDR3 DNA: TGTGCCAGCAGCTTAGCTTGGGGGGGGTATGAACAGTAC. Its protein is CASSLAWGGYEQY. The complete CDR3 protein is CASSLAWGGYEQYF.

As concerns this clone: The genes are named according to mouse. From the germline J gene comes the end of the CDR3, since the read stops 1 residue before it. The gene calls are TRBV31 and TRBJ2-4, with D possibly matching TRBD2 (6 bases). The CDR3 is 13 amino acids. V lost 3 bases, J lost 4 bases, and 11 bases lay in between. Germline CDR1 is GKSSPN and CDR2 is SITVG. The CDR3 bases that were read are TGTGCCTGGAGAGCCTTGGGGGAAAACACCTTGTAC. Amino acid sequence: CAWRALGENTLY. The entire CDR3 protein is CAWRALGENTLYF.